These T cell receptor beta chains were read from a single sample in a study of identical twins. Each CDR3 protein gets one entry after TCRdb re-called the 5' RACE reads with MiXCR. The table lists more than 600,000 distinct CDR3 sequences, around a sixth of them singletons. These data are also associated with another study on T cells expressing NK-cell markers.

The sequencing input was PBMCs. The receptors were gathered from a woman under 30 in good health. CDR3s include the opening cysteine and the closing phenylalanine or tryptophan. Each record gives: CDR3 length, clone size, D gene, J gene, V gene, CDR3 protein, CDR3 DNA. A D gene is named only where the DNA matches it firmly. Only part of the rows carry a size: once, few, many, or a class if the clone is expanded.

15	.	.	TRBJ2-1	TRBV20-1	CSAGPGSNTYNEQFF	TGCAGTGCCGGCCCCGGGTCGAATACCTACAATGAGCAGTTCTTC
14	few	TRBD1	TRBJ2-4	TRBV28	CASSPQGARYIQYF	TGTGCCAGCAGTCCACAGGGGGCGAGGTACATTCAGTACTTC
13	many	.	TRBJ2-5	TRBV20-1	CSAQGSPGETQYF	TGCAGTGCTCAAGGGTCCCCGGGGGAGACCCAGTACTTC
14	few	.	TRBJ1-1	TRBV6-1	CASSDRHGNTEAFF	TGTGCCAGCAGCGATCGACACGGAAACACTGAAGCTTTCTTT
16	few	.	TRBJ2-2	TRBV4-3	CASSRQRVGFSGELFF	TGCGCCAGCAGCCGCCAAAGAGTAGGGTTTTCCGGGGAGCTGTTTTTT
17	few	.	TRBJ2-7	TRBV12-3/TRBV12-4	CASSFGGANRRTYEQYF	TGTGCCAGCTCCTTTGGGGGGGCTAATCGGAGAACCTACGAGCAGTACTTC
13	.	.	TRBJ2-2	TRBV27	CASKERNTGELFF	TGTGCCAGCAAAGAGAGAAACACCGGGGAGCTGTTTTTT
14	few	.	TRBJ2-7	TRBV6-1	CASSEGGDSNEQYF	TGTGCCAGCAGTGAAGGAGGGGATAGCAACGAGCAGTACTTC
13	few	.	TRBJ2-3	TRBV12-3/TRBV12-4	CASSVGLTDTQYF	TGTGCCAGCAGTGTCGGTCTCACAGATACGCAGTATTTT
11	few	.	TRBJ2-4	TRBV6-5	CASSYKNIQYF	TGTGCCAGCAGTTACAAAAACATTCAGTACTTC
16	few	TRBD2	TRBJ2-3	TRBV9	CASSVAAGGPTDTQYF	TGTGCCAGCAGCGTAGCTGCGGGGGGGCCGACAGATACGCAGTATTTT
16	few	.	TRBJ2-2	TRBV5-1	CASSFQDNRQSGELFF	TGCGCCAGCAGCTTCCAGGACAACAGACAGTCCGGGGAGCTGTTTTTT
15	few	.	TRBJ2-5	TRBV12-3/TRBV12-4	CASSPTRGVVETQYF	TGTGCCAGCAGCCCAACCCGCGGGGTTGTGGAGACCCAGTACTTC
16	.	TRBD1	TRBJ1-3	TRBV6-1	CASSRPGQGPGNTIYF	TGTGCCAGCAGTCGACCGGGACAGGGGCCTGGAAACACCATATATTTT
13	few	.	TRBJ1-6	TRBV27	CASRLSGGSPLHF	TGTGCCAGCAGACTGTCGGGAGGATCACCCCTCCACTTT
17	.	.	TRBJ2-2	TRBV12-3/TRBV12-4	CASSSKKRLVGAGELFF	TGTGCCAGCAGTTCTAAAAAGCGACTAGTCGGAGCCGGGGAGCTGTTTTTT
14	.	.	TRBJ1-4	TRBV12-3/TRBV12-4	CASSPPGAVEKLFF	TGTGCCAGCAGTCCCCCAGGGGCGGTTGAAAAACTGTTTTTT
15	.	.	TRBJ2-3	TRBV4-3	CASSLQAAGTQTQYF	TGCGCCAGCAGCCTCCAGGCCGCCGGGACTCAAACTCAGTATTTT
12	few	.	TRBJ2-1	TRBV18	CASSPQKREQFF	TGTGCCAGCTCACCACAGAAACGGGAGCAGTTCTTC
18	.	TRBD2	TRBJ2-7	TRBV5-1	CASSLLTGPGTSGYEQYF	TGCGCCAGCAGCTTGTTGACAGGTCCCGGGACTAGCGGCTACGAGCAGTACTTC
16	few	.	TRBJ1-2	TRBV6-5	CASSYLEPSYSYGYTF	TGTGCCAGCAGTTACCTCGAGCCTTCGTACTCCTATGGCTACACCTTC
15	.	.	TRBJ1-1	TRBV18	CASSPTGHPNTEAFF	TGTGCCAGCTCACCTACGGGACATCCGAACACTGAAGCTTTCTTT
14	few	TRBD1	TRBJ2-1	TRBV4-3	CASSQGQGWGEQFF	TGCGCCAGCAGCCAGGGACAGGGCTGGGGTGAGCAGTTCTTC
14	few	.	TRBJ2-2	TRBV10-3	CAISAQGPTGELFF	TGTGCCATCAGTGCCCAGGGGCCCACCGGGGAGCTGTTTTTT
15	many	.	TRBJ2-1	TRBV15	CATSRWTTTEGEQFF	TGTGCCACCAGCAGGTGGACTACAACAGAGGGTGAGCAGTTCTTC
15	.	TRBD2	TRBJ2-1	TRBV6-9	CASSESGTNYNEQFF	TGTGCCAGCTCGGAGAGCGGGACCAATTACAATGAGCAGTTCTTC
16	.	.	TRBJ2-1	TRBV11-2	CASTPGRSPSYNEQFF	TGTGCCAGCACCCCTGGGAGGAGCCCCTCCTACAATGAGCAGTTCTTC
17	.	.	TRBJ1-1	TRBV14	CASSQGRGFTGNTEAFF	TGTGCCAGCAGCCAAGGAAGGGGATTCACAGGGAACACTGAAGCTTTCTTT
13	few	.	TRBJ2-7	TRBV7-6	CASSLETGLEQYF	TGTGCCAGCAGCTTAGAGACAGGTCTCGAGCAGTACTTC
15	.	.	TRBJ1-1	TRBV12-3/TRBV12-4	CASGRQWWMNTEAFF	TGTGCCAGCGGTAGACAGTGGTGGATGAACACTGAAGCTTTCTTT